This TCR beta chain appears in the sequencing data of a study of long-term antiretroviral therapy in people with HIV. As regards this clone: Its antigen is currently unknown.

Study observations and caveats: Clonal populations expanded prior to ART predominated within the repertoire at all time points. Patients on ART gained diversity, which nonetheless stayed below transplant donor controls.

Sequencing relied on immunoSEQ assay v3.0, run at survey level. Generated by immunoSEQ multiplex PCR, the TCRdb table keeps only in-frame clones and is missing some. The sample shows approximately 23,000 clones, about 88% of them seen only once. Germline-derived CDR1 and CDR2 are MNHNS and SASEGT. V shed 8 bases, J shed 11 bases, and the junction held 13 bases outside the gene matches. This CDR3 spans 14 amino acids. The V call is TRBV6-1, the J call TRBJ2-1; 9 nucleotides match TRBD2. This TCR was recovered from a man aged 35 to 55 with HIV. This sample comprised unsorted PBMCs, obtained just over 2.6 years after starting antiretroviral therapy. The DNA for the CDR3 is TGTGCCAGCGTCCAAGGGCCTAGCGGGACTAAGCAGTTCTTC. Translated: CASVQGPSGTKQFF.